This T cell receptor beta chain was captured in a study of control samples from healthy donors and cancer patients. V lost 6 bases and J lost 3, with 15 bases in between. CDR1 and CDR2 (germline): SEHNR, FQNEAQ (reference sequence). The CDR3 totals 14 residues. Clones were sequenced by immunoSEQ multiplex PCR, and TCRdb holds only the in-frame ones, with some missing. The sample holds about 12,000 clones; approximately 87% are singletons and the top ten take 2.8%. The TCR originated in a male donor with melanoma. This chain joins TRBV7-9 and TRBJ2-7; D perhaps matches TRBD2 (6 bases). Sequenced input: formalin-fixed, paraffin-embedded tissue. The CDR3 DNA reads TGTGCCAGCAGTTTTAGCGGTGCCCTCTACGAGCAGTACTTC. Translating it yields CASSFSGALYEQYF. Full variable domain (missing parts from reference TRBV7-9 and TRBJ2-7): DTGVSQNPRHKITKRGQNVTFRCDPISEHNRLYWYRQTLGQGPEFLTYFQNEAQLEKSRLLSDRFSAERPKGSFSTLEIQRTEQGDSAMYLCASSFSGALYEQYFGPGTRLTVT.